This paragraph covers one T cell receptor beta chain sequence. This clonotype was seen repeatedly, ten times or more. Its antigen is not yet known. The input lacks base qualities; no much larger clone sits a single base away. The sample's treatment or condition label, decoded: in vitro stimulation with specific CMV peptide epitopes to enrich CMV-specific T cells. Data came from an Illumina HiSeq 1500. TCRdb passed the public sequencing reads through fastp at Q25 and MiXCR, retaining productive beta sequences. When rows share a CDR3 protein, they turn into one entry using the most common DNA and genes. This sample is represented by approximately 73,000 distinct CDR3 sequences; around 37% of them were singletons. In total, the top ten clones hold approximately 95% of the sample. This sample is part of a study of T cell repertoires in cytomegalovirus infection (dated by TCRdb to about 2019). For the wider study: Recently identified HLA-C-restricted CMV epitopes, whose presentation resists viral immunomodulation, were targeted by peptide stimulations together with well-studied HLA-B-restricted epitopes. Donor HLA type was relevant to the analysis, as public TCR beta signatures indicated carriage of CMV infection together with the matching HLA type. Here is what the overall study found, with its caveats: The ex vivo response was dominated by HLA-C-restricted CMV-specific TCR beta clonotypes, and the single most frequent clonotype in two of eight donors was supplied by these HLA-C-restricted clonotypes. In both this cohort and an independent roughly 400-donor cohort, the cumulative frequency of public TCR beta family members distinguished carriers of CMV infection plus the relevant HLA type.

The sequencing here drew on CD8+ T cells from cultured PBMCs, taken from culture after CMV antigen stimulation. This sequence was found in a human donor in good health (CMV status not recorded). Some clones in this sample may be carry-over from other donors' samples.

The DNA reads as follows: TGCAGTGTAACGAGTTCAGAGCGGGGGTTGTGGAATGAGCAGTTCTTC. This is translated as CSVTSSERGLWNEQFF. The rearranged segments are TRBV20-1 and TRBJ2-1; 8 junctional bases match TRBD2. V lost 7 bases and J lost 7 bases, and the count of bases not matched to a germline gene is 18. From the germline V gene (reference sequence), CDR1 is DFQATT and CDR2 is SNEGSKA. From the cysteine through the phenylalanine, the CDR3 covers 16 amino acids. Just CDR3 DNA is preserved here, 48 bases in frame from base 1.